The clone carrying this T cell receptor (beta chain) was observed many times. Germline loops: CDR1 MNHEY, CDR2 SVGAGI. The CDR3 is 12 residues long. V was trimmed by 5 bases and J by 4 bases, leaving 6 bases between them. TCRdb re-called the 5' RACE reads through MiXCR, storing one row per CDR3 protein. The sample consists of tens of thousands of distinct CDR3 sequences, about 13% of them appearing once. This sample stems from a study of early T cells in non-severe SARS-CoV-2 infection. The specimen sequenced was whole blood. V gene TRBV6-5 combines with J gene TRBJ1-3; D not certain. The source is an adult who was a healthcare worker with PCR-confirmed SARS-CoV-2 infection or an uninfected control (not recorded which). The CDR3 region is CASSAGGNTIYF. Here the CDR3 DNA reads TGTGCCAGCAGTGCTGGGGGAAACACCATATATTTT.